This TCR beta chain was profiled in a study of T-cell reconstitution after alpha-beta-depleted transplantation in children. Findings and caveats of the study: Several hundred rapidly expanded clones from non-depleted graft cells reportedly supplied alpha-beta T cells about two months post-transplant. Some patients' high day-60 TCRbeta diversity was attributed to recipient cells surviving conditioning. T-cell numbers and diversity one year post-transplant derived largely from freshly generated T cells.

This clonotype was seen many times. The antigen is not known. Germline CDR1 and CDR2: SQVTM and ANQGSEA. V was pared by 2 bases and J by 3 bases, with 5 bases between. There are 11 residues in the CDR3. A library of TCRbeta sequences, prepared with unique molecular identifiers, was generated. TCRdb itself ran the PCR reads through MiXCR, one entry per CDR3 protein. The table lists about 600,000 distinct CDR3 sequences, roughly 13% of them singletons. The gene calls are TRBV29-1 and TRBJ2-7; D might be TRBD2 (5 bases). The sample here was PBMCs, mostly from graft donor cells, taken 360 days after TCRalphabeta/CD19-depleted stem cell transplant. This TCR derives from a male patient under 18 who had a stem cell transplant for acute myeloid leukemia, so the T cells may come from the graft donor. The chain's CDR3 is CSVERGYEQYF. The CDR3, as DNA: TGCAGCGTTGAACGGGGCTACGAGCAGTACTTC.